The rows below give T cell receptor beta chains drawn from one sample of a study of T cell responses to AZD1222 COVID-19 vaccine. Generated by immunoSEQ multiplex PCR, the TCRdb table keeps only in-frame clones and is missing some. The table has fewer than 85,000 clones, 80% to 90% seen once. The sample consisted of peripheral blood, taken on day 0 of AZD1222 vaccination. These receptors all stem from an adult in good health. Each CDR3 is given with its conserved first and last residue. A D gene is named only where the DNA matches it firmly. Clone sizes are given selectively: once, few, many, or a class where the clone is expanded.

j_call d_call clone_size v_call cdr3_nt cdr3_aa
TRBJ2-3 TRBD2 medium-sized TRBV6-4 TGTGCCAGCAGTGAAGCGGGAGAGGGGGATACGCAGTATTTT CASSEAGEGDTQYF
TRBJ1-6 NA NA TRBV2 TGTGCCAGCACCGAGGGGAGGGTTTCCTATAATTCACCCCTCCACTTT CASTEGRVSYNSPLHF
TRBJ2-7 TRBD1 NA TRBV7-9 TGTGCCAGCAGCTTAGCTGGGGACAGAAGGGGTGCTAAGTACTTC CASSLAGDRRGAKYF
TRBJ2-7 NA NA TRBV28 TGTGCCAGCAGTTTATCCTACAGGGACACCTACGAGCAGTACTTC CASSLSYRDTYEQYF
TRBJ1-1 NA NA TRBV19 TGTGCCAGTAGTATAGGTGTTGGGGCGAAGACTGAAGCTTTCTTT CASSIGVGAKTEAFF
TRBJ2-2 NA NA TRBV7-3 TGTGCCAGCAGACAAGGTGGAACCGGGGAGCTGTTTTTT CASRQGGTGELFF
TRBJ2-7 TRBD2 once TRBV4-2 TGTGCCAGCAGCCAAGACGGGACTAGCGGGAGCTACGAGCAGTACTTC CASSQDGTSGSYEQYF
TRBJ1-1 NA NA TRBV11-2 TGTGCCAGCAGCCTGCTAGTAGTGTCGGCCCGGGCTGAAGCTTTCTTT CASSLLVVSARAEAFF
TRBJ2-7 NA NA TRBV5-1 TGCGCCAGCAGCCGAGACCGGGACACGCGCTACGAGCAGTACTTC CASSRDRDTRYEQYF
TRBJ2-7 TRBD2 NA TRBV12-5 TGTGCTAGTGGTTTGGGACTAGCGGGAGTCGTCCACGAGCAGTACTTC CASGLGLAGVVHEQYF
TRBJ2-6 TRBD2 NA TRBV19 TGTGCCAGTAGCCTGCGGGGGGGGTCTGGGGCCAACGTCCTGACTTTC CASSLRGGSGANVLTF
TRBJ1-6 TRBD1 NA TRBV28 TGTGCCAGCAGGAGACAGGGGTTTAGTTCACCCCTCCACTTT CASRRQGFSSPLHF
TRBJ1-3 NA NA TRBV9 TGTGCCAGCAGTGCCCGATCTGGGGGAAACACCATATATTTT CASSARSGGNTIYF
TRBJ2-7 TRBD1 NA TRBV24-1 TGTGCCACCAGTGACGGGACAGGGGCGTCCTACGAGCAGTACTTC CATSDGTGASYEQYF
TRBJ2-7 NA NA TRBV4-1 TGCGCCAGCAGCCCCGGGACTCATGGATACGAGCAGTACTTC CASSPGTHGYEQYF
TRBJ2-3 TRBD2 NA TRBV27 TGTGCCAGCAGGGGGGAACTAGCGGACTTCACAGATACGCAGTATTTT CASRGELADFTDTQYF
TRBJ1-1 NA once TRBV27 TGTGCCAGCAGTTTTTCCGGGACTGAAGCTTTCTTT CASSFSGTEAFF
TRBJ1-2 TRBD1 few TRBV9 TGTGCCAGTGGTCCTGGACAGGGAGCTAACTATGGCTACACCTTC CASGPGQGANYGYTF
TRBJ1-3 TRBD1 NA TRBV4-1 TGCGCCAGCAGCCAGGCCTCGACCAGGGGGACTGGAAACACCATATATTTT CASSQASTRGTGNTIYF
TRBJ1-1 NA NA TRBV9 TGTGCCAGCAGCGCGTCCACAAGGATGAACACTGAAGCTTTCTTT CASSASTRMNTEAFF
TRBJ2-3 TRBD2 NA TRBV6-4 TGTGCCAGCACCCCGACTAGCGGGAGCACAGATACGCAGTATTTT CASTPTSGSTDTQYF
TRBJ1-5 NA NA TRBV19 TGTGCCAGTAGTATCTCGGGTAGTGGCAATCAGCCCCAGCATTTT CASSISGSGNQPQHF
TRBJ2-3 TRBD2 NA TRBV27 TGTGCCAGCAGTTATCGACTAGCGGGGTTCACAGATACGCAGTATTTT CASSYRLAGFTDTQYF
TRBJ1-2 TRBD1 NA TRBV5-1 TGCGCCAGCAGCTTGGGGTTAGGACAGGACTATGGCTACACCTTC CASSLGLGQDYGYTF
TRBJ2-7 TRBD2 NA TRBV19 TGTGCCAGTAGTATAGATCACGTGGTTGGGACTAGGACCTACGAGCAGTACTTC CASSIDHVVGTRTYEQYF
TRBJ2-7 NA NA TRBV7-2 TGTGCCAGCAGCTTAAGCCCCCCGGACCTCTCCTACGAGCAGTACTTC CASSLSPPDLSYEQYF
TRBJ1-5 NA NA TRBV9 TGTGCCAGCAGCCCTTCGGGGAATACCAATCAGCCCCAGCATTTT CASSPSGNTNQPQHF
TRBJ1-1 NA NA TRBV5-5 TGTGCCAGCAGCGCTTTGAACGTCCACACTGAAGCTTTCTTT CASSALNVHTEAFF
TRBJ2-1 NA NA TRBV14 TGTGCCAGCAGCCAAGGTTGGGACTCCCAGTTCTTC CASSQGWDSQFF
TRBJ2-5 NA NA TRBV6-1 TGTGCCAGCAGTGAAGTCGGCAGGCCCCAAGAGACCCAGTACTTC CASSEVGRPQETQYF
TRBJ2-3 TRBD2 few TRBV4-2 TGTGCCAGCAGCCCCTCCACGACTAGCGGGATGCCAGATACGCAGTATTTT CASSPSTTSGMPDTQYF
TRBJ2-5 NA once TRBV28 TGTGCCAGCAGTCGGACAGATGGAGAAGAGACCCAGTACTTC CASSRTDGEETQYF
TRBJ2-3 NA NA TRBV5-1 TGCGCCAGCAGCCCTGGGTCAGATACGCAGTATTTT CASSPGSDTQYF
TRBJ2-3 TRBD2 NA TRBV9 TGTGCCAGCAGCGGGGGACTAGCGGGATACACAGATACGCAGTATTTT CASSGGLAGYTDTQYF
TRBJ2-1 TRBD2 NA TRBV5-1 TGCGCCAGCAGCTCCGGGACTAGCGGGAATAATGAGCAGTTCTTC CASSSGTSGNNEQFF
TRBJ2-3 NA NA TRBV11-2 TGTGCCAGCACCATCATGGGGAGGACCAGCACAGATACGCAGTATTTT CASTIMGRTSTDTQYF
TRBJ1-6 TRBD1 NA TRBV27 TGTGCCAGCATTTTCCAGGGACAGGGTTCCCCCCTAATCTCACCCCTCCACTTT CASIFQGQGSPLISPLHF
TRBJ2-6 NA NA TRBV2 TGTGCCAGCAGTGAAAGGATGAGCTCTGGGGCCAACGTCCTGACTTTC CASSERMSSGANVLTF
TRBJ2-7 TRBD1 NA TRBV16 TGTGCCAGCAGCCAATTGGGACAGGGTTACGAGCAGTACTTC CASSQLGQGYEQYF
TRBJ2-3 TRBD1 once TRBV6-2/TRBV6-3 TGTGCCAGCAGTCCCGGGACAGGGGGACCCACAGATACGCAGTATTTT CASSPGTGGPTDTQYF
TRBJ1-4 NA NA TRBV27 TGTGCCAGCAGTGGGTACCGGGATTTGGGTGAAAAACTGTTTTTT CASSGYRDLGEKLFF